This T cell receptor (beta chain) was sequenced during a study of blood T cell repertoires in COVID-19 (dated by TCRdb to the early 2020s). Broadly, across the study: The collaborator samples originated in the United States, Italy and Spain and spanned the acute and convalescent phases of COVID-19. Nearly every sample came with metadata listing a de-identified subject ID, COVID-19 status, age in years and sex. The samples were drawn from two sources: the first 160 participants of the ongoing ImmuneRACE study, and 950 to 1,500 subjects contributed by 6 global collaborators. The material from the prospective study consisted of cDNA or gDNA derived from T cells, B-cell-depleted T cells, or PBMCs. Where available, HLA class I and class II types were obtained from metadata supplied by the sample provider rather than from assay-based typing. The dataset comprised deeply sampled blood TCRbeta repertoires from subjects exposed to, actively infected with, or recovered from COVID-19. The repertoires were made available in a free public database intended to serve as a resource for research on the immune response to SARS-CoV-2. The research as a whole found: Clinical and demographic metadata were provided uncurated, with the amount varying by source and participant.

The immunoSEQ Assay, a bias-controlled multiplex PCR, was used to amplify TCRbeta CDR3 regions from genomic DNA. Processing in the source paper ran as follows. Nucleated cell counts per sample were estimated from amplification of reference gene primers within the assay. Sequence reads were collapsed and filtered to measure the absolute abundance of every unique TCRbeta CDR3 rearrangement. For each sample, productive Simpson clonality was calculated as the square root of Simpson's diversity index over productive rearrangements. TCRdb's version of the immuneACCESS table is confined to in-frame rearrangements and falls short of the full clone set. An unresolved V gene accounts for under half of the shortfall where checked; the remainder is of unknown origin. V and J calls and clone size are those listed in that table; D and trimming were worked out from the DNA. For this sample there are around 40,000 clones; 75% to 90% appear just once. The ten most abundant clones make up 24% of the sample.

The collaborating institutions used their own protocols to collect whole blood in K2EDTA tubes. For TCRbeta analysis, collaborators shipped samples as frozen whole blood, isolated PBMCs, or DNA extracted from either of those sample types. The CDR3 has 14 amino acids, counting the end cysteine and phenylalanine. Of all the DNA, just the CDR3 is kept, 42 bases in frame from base 1. Taken from the germline V gene, the CDR1 and CDR2 loops are SGHRS and YFSETQ. Cut back by 5 bases and 2 bases, the V and J ends lie 14 bases apart. As regards this clone: Its antigen is not yet known. One base away there is no much larger clone; base qualities are not given.

The receptor comes from a man aged 50 to 60 with active or convalescent COVID-19. Material: peripheral blood. This receptor chain uses TRBV5-1 and TRBJ2-7, with no confidently assigned D gene. The CDR3 in this case is CASREEVATYEQYF. The bases are TGCGCCAGCAGGGAAGAGGTTGCTACCTACGAGCAGTACTTC.